A selection of T cell receptor beta chains follows, all from one sample in a study of neurological immune-mediated disorders. Each CDR3 protein is one row after TCRdb ran MiXCR on the 5' RACE reads. The sample contains about 38,000 distinct CDR3 sequences, roughly 10% of which appear only once. Sequencing was done on a sample of PBMCs. These TCRs come from a man aged 55 to 70 with HTLV-1-associated myelopathy (HAM/TSP). Each CDR3 is given with its conserved first and last residue. The D gene is left open where the match is weak. For some rows the clone size is stated as once, few or many, or as a class when expanded; others skip it.

v_call: TRBV5-1
j_call: TRBJ2-7
clone_size: many
d_call: TRBD2
cdr3_nt: TGCGCCAGCAGCTTGGGGCTAGCGGGAGGAGGTTTCGGTGACGAGCAGTACTTC
cdr3_aa: CASSLGLAGGGFGDEQYF

v_call: TRBV18
j_call: TRBJ1-4
clone_size: .
d_call: .
cdr3_nt: TGTGCCAGCTCATTTCGCAGATGGGCAACTAATGAAAAACTGTTTTTT
cdr3_aa: CASSFRRWATNEKLFF

v_call: TRBV20-1
j_call: TRBJ2-3
clone_size: many
d_call: .
cdr3_nt: TGCAGTGCGCCCCGACTAGATCCTAGCCCAGATACGCAGTATTTT
cdr3_aa: CSAPRLDPSPDTQYF

v_call: TRBV15
j_call: TRBJ2-1
clone_size: many
d_call: TRBD2
cdr3_nt: TGTGCCACCAGCAGCATGACTAGCGGAAATGAGCAGTTCTTC
cdr3_aa: CATSSMTSGNEQFF

v_call: TRBV29-1
j_call: TRBJ1-1
clone_size: many
d_call: TRBD1
cdr3_nt: TGCAGCGGCACAGGGGGCACTGAAGCTTTCTTT
cdr3_aa: CSGTGGTEAFF

v_call: TRBV5-1
j_call: TRBJ1-1
clone_size: many
d_call: .
cdr3_nt: TGCGCCAGCTCGACAGACACTGAAGCTTTCTTT
cdr3_aa: CASSTDTEAFF

v_call: TRBV2
j_call: TRBJ1-4
clone_size: many
d_call: .
cdr3_nt: TGTGCCAGCAGTGGAGGTACAGGAGCAACTAATGAAAAACTGTTTTTT
cdr3_aa: CASSGGTGATNEKLFF

v_call: TRBV5-1
j_call: TRBJ2-2
clone_size: many
d_call: TRBD2
cdr3_nt: TGCGCCAGCAGCTTGGCGGGAGGTGCCGGGGAGCTGTTTTTT
cdr3_aa: CASSLAGGAGELFF

v_call: TRBV5-1
j_call: TRBJ1-4
clone_size: many
d_call: .
cdr3_nt: TGCGCCAGCAGCTTGTCTCCAGAAGCAACTAATGAAAAACTGTTTTTT
cdr3_aa: CASSLSPEATNEKLFF

v_call: TRBV5-5
j_call: TRBJ2-7
clone_size: many
d_call: TRBD1
cdr3_nt: TGTGCCAGCAGCTTTGGACAGGGAGACTACGAGCAGTACTTC
cdr3_aa: CASSFGQGDYEQYF

v_call: TRBV7-9
j_call: TRBJ2-3
clone_size: many
d_call: .
cdr3_nt: TGTGCCAGCAGCCAAAGGGTCACAGATACGCAGTATTTT
cdr3_aa: CASSQRVTDTQYF

v_call: TRBV6-6
j_call: TRBJ2-4
clone_size: many
d_call: .
cdr3_nt: TGTGCCAGCAGTTCCGGACTGCTGCCCCTAGTAGCCAAAAACATTCAGTACTTC
cdr3_aa: CASSSGLLPLVAKNIQYF

v_call: TRBV5-1
j_call: TRBJ2-4
clone_size: many
d_call: .
cdr3_nt: TGCGCCAGCAGGGGAACAGGGAGCTCCGACATTCAGTACTTC
cdr3_aa: CASRGTGSSDIQYF

v_call: TRBV20-1
j_call: TRBJ2-1
clone_size: many
d_call: TRBD2
cdr3_nt: TGCAGTGCTAGAGTTGGGACTAGCGGGAGGGCCGGGAATGAGCAGTTCTTC
cdr3_aa: CSARVGTSGRAGNEQFF

v_call: TRBV20-1
j_call: TRBJ2-1
clone_size: medium-sized
d_call: TRBD2
cdr3_nt: TGCAGTGCTTCACCACTGACTAGCGGGAGCTCCTACAATGAGCAGTTCTTC
cdr3_aa: CSASPLTSGSSYNEQFF

v_call: TRBV6-4
j_call: TRBJ1-1
clone_size: many
d_call: .
cdr3_nt: TGTGCCAGCGCCCCCCGGGGGGAGGCTGAAGCTTTCTTT
cdr3_aa: CASAPRGEAEAFF

v_call: TRBV29-1
j_call: TRBJ2-1
clone_size: many
d_call: .
cdr3_nt: TGCAGCGCTTCCATTGGCAGGGCCGGGCTAGGTGAGCAGTTCTTC
cdr3_aa: CSASIGRAGLGEQFF

v_call: TRBV20-1
j_call: TRBJ2-7
clone_size: many
d_call: TRBD2
cdr3_nt: TGCAGTGCCGGAAGCGGGAGCTACGAGCAGTACTTC
cdr3_aa: CSAGSGSYEQYF

v_call: TRBV12-3/TRBV12-4
j_call: TRBJ2-3
clone_size: many
d_call: TRBD2
cdr3_nt: TGTGCCAGCAGCCCCAGCGGGAGCGCAGGAGATACGCAGTATTTT
cdr3_aa: CASSPSGSAGDTQYF

v_call: TRBV6-5
j_call: TRBJ2-1
clone_size: many
d_call: TRBD2
cdr3_nt: TGTGCCAGCAGTCCGCGGGGGGGGACCTACAATGAGCAGTTCTTC
cdr3_aa: CASSPRGGTYNEQFF

v_call: TRBV7-6
j_call: TRBJ2-1
clone_size: many
d_call: .
cdr3_nt: TGTGCCAGCAGCTTAGGTGGCCGGGGGGCCCTTGTCTTC
cdr3_aa: CASSLGGRGALVF

v_call: TRBV18
j_call: TRBJ1-3
clone_size: many
d_call: .
cdr3_nt: TGTGCCAGCTCACCAATGGGAGACACCATATATTTT
cdr3_aa: CASSPMGDTIYF

v_call: TRBV29-1
j_call: TRBJ1-1
clone_size: many
d_call: .
cdr3_nt: TGCAGCGCTGGGAGGGGAAGCGGGAACACTGAAGCTTTCTTT
cdr3_aa: CSAGRGSGNTEAFF

v_call: TRBV5-1
j_call: TRBJ2-1
clone_size: .
d_call: TRBD2
cdr3_nt: TGCGCCAGCAGCTCGACTTGCGGGAGAGAAAATGATCAGTTCTTC
cdr3_aa: CASSSTCGRENDQFF

v_call: TRBV20-1
j_call: TRBJ1-5
clone_size: many
d_call: TRBD1
cdr3_nt: TGCAGTGCTCGGACAGGGGACGGCCCCAATCAGCCCCAGCATTTT
cdr3_aa: CSARTGDGPNQPQHF

v_call: TRBV7-8
j_call: TRBJ2-1
clone_size: many
d_call: .
cdr3_nt: TGTGCCAGCAGCTTACATGTGGGAGAGGGCAATGAGCAGTTCTTC
cdr3_aa: CASSLHVGEGNEQFF

v_call: TRBV9
j_call: TRBJ1-5
clone_size: many
d_call: TRBD1
cdr3_nt: TGTGCCAGCAGCGTCGGGACAGACAATCAGCCCCAGCATTTT
cdr3_aa: CASSVGTDNQPQHF

v_call: TRBV7-2
j_call: TRBJ2-1
clone_size: many
d_call: .
cdr3_nt: TGTGCCAGCAGCTTAGCGAGGGGCGGGGCCCTTCTCGATGAGCAGTTCTTC
cdr3_aa: CASSLARGGALLDEQFF

v_call: TRBV27
j_call: TRBJ2-7
clone_size: once
d_call: .
cdr3_nt: TGTACCAGCTCTTCTAACGGTCCCTACGAGCAGTACTTC
cdr3_aa: CTSSSNGPYEQYF

v_call: TRBV6-1
j_call: TRBJ1-5
clone_size: .
d_call: .
cdr3_nt: TGTGCCAGCAGTGAAGCCAACGGGGGTAATCAGCCCCAGCATTTT
cdr3_aa: CASSEANGGNQPQHF

v_call: TRBV7-9
j_call: TRBJ1-6
clone_size: many
d_call: .
cdr3_nt: TGTGCCAGCAGCTTAGGCGTGGGGGCAAATAATTCACCCCTCCACTTT
cdr3_aa: CASSLGVGANNSPLHF

v_call: TRBV29-1
j_call: TRBJ1-5
clone_size: many
d_call: TRBD1
cdr3_nt: TGCAGCGTTGTGGGACAGCCGAATCAGCCCCAGCATTTT
cdr3_aa: CSVVGQPNQPQHF

v_call: TRBV2
j_call: TRBJ1-5
clone_size: many
d_call: TRBD1
cdr3_nt: TGTGCCGGTGGGACAGCAAATCAGCCCCAGCATTTT
cdr3_aa: CAGGTANQPQHF

v_call: TRBV2
j_call: TRBJ2-5
clone_size: medium-sized
d_call: .
cdr3_nt: TGTGCCAGCGGGTCAGGGGGCGGGGGAGAGACCCAGTACTTC
cdr3_aa: CASGSGGGGETQYF

v_call: TRBV20-1
j_call: TRBJ2-1
clone_size: many
d_call: TRBD2
cdr3_nt: TGCAGTGCTGGGGGGGGGGACTCCAACAATGAGCAGTTCTTC
cdr3_aa: CSAGGGDSNNEQFF

v_call: TRBV6-1
j_call: TRBJ2-1
clone_size: many
d_call: .
cdr3_nt: TGTGCCAGCAGGGTAGGCATTAGCTCCTACAATGAGCAGTTCTTC
cdr3_aa: CASRVGISSYNEQFF

v_call: TRBV12-3/TRBV12-4
j_call: TRBJ2-2
clone_size: many
d_call: .
cdr3_nt: TGTGCCAGCAGCCCACAAATGGCGGGGGCTGGCGGGGAGCTGTTTTTT
cdr3_aa: CASSPQMAGAGGELFF

v_call: TRBV5-1
j_call: TRBJ1-2
clone_size: many
d_call: TRBD1
cdr3_nt: TGCGCCAGCAGAATGACAGGGGATGGCTACACCTTC
cdr3_aa: CASRMTGDGYTF

v_call: TRBV6-5
j_call: TRBJ2-6
clone_size: many
d_call: .
cdr3_nt: TGTGCCAGCAGACCCGGTAATTCTGGGGCCAACGTCCTGACTTTC
cdr3_aa: CASRPGNSGANVLTF

v_call: TRBV5-1
j_call: TRBJ2-1
clone_size: many
d_call: TRBD1
cdr3_nt: TGCGCCAGCAGCGTCACAGGGGGATCCTACAATGAGCAGTTCTTC
cdr3_aa: CASSVTGGSYNEQFF

v_call: TRBV27
j_call: TRBJ2-6
clone_size: many
d_call: TRBD2
cdr3_nt: TGTGCCAGCAGTTTAGGGAGGGGAGGGGCCAACGTCCTGACTTTC
cdr3_aa: CASSLGRGGANVLTF

v_call: TRBV5-1
j_call: TRBJ2-1
clone_size: many
d_call: .
cdr3_nt: TGCGCCAGCTGGGCTAGCTGGGGTAACAATGAGCAGTTCTTC
cdr3_aa: CASWASWGNNEQFF

v_call: TRBV9
j_call: TRBJ1-3
clone_size: many
d_call: .
cdr3_nt: TGTGCCAGCAGCGCCATTGGGGACGGAGTCTACTCTGGAAACACCATATATTTT
cdr3_aa: CASSAIGDGVYSGNTIYF

v_call: TRBV5-5
j_call: TRBJ2-1
clone_size: many
d_call: .
cdr3_nt: TGTGCCAGCAGCTGGGTAACGCGGGACTACAATGAGCAGTTCTTC
cdr3_aa: CASSWVTRDYNEQFF

v_call: TRBV5-6
j_call: TRBJ2-3
clone_size: many
d_call: TRBD2
cdr3_nt: TGTGCCAGCAGCCCTTTTTCCCATGGACTAGCGGCCACAGATACGCAGTATTTT
cdr3_aa: CASSPFSHGLAATDTQYF

v_call: TRBV25-1
j_call: TRBJ2-7
clone_size: many
d_call: TRBD1
cdr3_nt: TGTGCCAGCAGTGCCGACAGGGAGCTCGGCGGGCAGTACTTC
cdr3_aa: CASSADRELGGQYF

v_call: TRBV6-5
j_call: TRBJ2-3
clone_size: many
d_call: .
cdr3_nt: TGTGCCAGCAATGACTTTGGGACTCCCGACACGCAGTATTTT
cdr3_aa: CASNDFGTPDTQYF

v_call: TRBV19
j_call: TRBJ1-6
clone_size: many
d_call: TRBD1
cdr3_nt: TGTGCCAGTAGTAAGGGGGCCAGATCACCCCTCCACTTT
cdr3_aa: CASSKGARSPLHF

v_call: TRBV5-1
j_call: TRBJ2-1
clone_size: .
d_call: TRBD2
cdr3_nt: TGCGCCAGCGGCGAGGGACTAGCGGGTTACAATGAGCAGTTCTTC
cdr3_aa: CASGEGLAGYNEQFF

v_call: TRBV20-1
j_call: TRBJ2-1
clone_size: many
d_call: TRBD2
cdr3_nt: TGCAGTGCGCCCGCTAGCGGGAGGCCCCATGAGCAGTTCTTC
cdr3_aa: CSAPASGRPHEQFF

v_call: TRBV5-1
j_call: TRBJ2-7
clone_size: many
d_call: .
cdr3_nt: TGCGCCAGCAGCATAAGGAACGGCTACGAGCAGTACTTC
cdr3_aa: CASSIRNGYEQYF